The T cell receptor beta chain under discussion was sequenced for a study of identical twins. TCRdb itself ran the 5' RACE reads through MiXCR, one entry per CDR3 protein. The sample includes approximately 230,000 distinct CDR3 sequences, 5.5% to 7.5% of them seen just once. The table lists this clonotype with a few counts. This CDR3 spans 19 amino acids. Germline V gene lookup returns CDR1 LGHNT and CDR2 FRNRAP. V dropped 2 bases and J dropped 0 bases, with 17 bases sitting between them. The data were also submitted as part of a second study, on T cells expressing NK-cell markers.

The J gene is TRBJ2-6, the V gene TRBV12-5; D may match TRBD1 or TRBD2 (5 bases each). This TCR derives from a woman between 18 and 29 years old in good health. Sample: CD8+ T cells sorted from blood. The CDR3, as DNA: TGTGCTAGTGGTTTGTTGCTTTGGGACCGAAGCTCTGGGGCCAACGTCCTGACTTTC. This codes for CASGLLLWDRSSGANVLTF.